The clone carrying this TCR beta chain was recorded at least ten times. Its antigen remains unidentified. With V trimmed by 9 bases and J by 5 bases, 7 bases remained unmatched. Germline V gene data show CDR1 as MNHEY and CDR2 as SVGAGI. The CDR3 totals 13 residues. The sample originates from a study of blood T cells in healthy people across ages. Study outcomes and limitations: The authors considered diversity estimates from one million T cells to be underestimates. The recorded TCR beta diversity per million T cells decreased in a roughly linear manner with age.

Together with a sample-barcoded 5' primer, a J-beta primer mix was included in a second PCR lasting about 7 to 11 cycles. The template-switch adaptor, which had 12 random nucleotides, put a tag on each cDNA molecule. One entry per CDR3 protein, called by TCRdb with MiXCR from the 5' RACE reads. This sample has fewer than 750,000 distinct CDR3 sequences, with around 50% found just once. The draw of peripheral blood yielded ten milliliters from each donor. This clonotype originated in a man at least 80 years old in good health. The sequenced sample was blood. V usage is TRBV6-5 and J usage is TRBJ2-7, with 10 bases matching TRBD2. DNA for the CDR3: TGTGCCAGTTCAAGCGGGAGGGCCCACGAGCAGTACTTC. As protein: CASSSGRAHEQYF.